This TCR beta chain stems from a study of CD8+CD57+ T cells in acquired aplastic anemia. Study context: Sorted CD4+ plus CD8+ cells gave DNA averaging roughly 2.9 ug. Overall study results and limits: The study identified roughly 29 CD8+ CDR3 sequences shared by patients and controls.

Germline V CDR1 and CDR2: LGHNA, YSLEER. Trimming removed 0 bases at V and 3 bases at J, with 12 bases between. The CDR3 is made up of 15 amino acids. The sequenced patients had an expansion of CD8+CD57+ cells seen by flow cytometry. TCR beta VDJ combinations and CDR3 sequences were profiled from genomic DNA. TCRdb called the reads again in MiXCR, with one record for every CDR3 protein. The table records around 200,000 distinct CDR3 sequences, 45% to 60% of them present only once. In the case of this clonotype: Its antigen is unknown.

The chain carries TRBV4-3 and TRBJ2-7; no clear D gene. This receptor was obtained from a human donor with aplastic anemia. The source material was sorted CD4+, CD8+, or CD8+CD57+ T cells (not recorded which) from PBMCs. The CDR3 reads CASSQDQRQNYEQYF. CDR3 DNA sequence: TGCGCCAGCAGCCAAGACCAACGCCAGAACTACGAGCAGTACTTC.